This T cell receptor (beta chain) was sequenced for a study of cytomegalovirus exposure and HLA in healthy donors. The PCR used 60 Vbeta and 13 Jbeta primers. Measured with immunoSEQ multiplex PCR; TCRdb has only the in-frame clones, and not every one. The table includes 150,000 to 200,000 clones, around four fifths detected once. Findings of the study overall: Data from an earlier analysis indicated that most TCR beta V segments were productive either about 87% or about 30% of the time. Cytomegalovirus-associated status was assigned to around 160 TCR beta chains.

The ends lost 5 bases at V and 2 bases at J; junction bases unmatched: 7. The length of the CDR3 is 15 residues. Germline CDR1 MDHEN, CDR2 SYDVKM. As for this clone: Its antigen is unknown.

The sequenced sample consisted of PBMCs. The chain links TRBV28 to TRBJ2-5, with 8 bases matching TRBD1. The receptor comes from a man in his forties in good health and CMV-seropositive. CDR3 sequence: CASSPRGQGQETQYF. CDR3 in DNA: TGTGCCAGCAGTCCGCGAGGACAGGGACAAGAGACCCAGTACTTC.